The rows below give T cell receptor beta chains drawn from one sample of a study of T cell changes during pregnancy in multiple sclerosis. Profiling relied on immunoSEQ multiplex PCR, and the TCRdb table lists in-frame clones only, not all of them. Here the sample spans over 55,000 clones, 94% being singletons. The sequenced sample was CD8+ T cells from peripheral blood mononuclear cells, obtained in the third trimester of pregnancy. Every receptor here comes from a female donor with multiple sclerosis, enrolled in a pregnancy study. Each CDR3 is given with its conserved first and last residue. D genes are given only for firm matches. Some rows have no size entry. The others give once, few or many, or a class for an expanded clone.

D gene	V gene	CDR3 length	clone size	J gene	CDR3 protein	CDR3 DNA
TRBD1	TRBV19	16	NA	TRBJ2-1	CASSIEPGQGVYEQFF	TGTGCCAGTAGTATAGAGCCGGGACAGGGGGTCTATGAGCAGTTCTTC
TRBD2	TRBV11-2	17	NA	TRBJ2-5	CASSLGGAGGPQETQYF	TGTGCCAGCAGCTTAGGGGGGGCGGGAGGACCCCAAGAGACCCAGTACTTC
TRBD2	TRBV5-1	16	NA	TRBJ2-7	CASSLGRSGSSYEQYF	TGCGCCAGCAGCTTGGGGCGTAGCGGGAGCTCCTACGAGCAGTACTTC
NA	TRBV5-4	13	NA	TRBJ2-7	CASSLRPGGEQYF	TGTGCCAGCAGCTTAAGGCCTGGGGGGGAGCAGTACTTC
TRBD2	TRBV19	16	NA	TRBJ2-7	CASSSAGLAGYYEQYF	TGTGCCAGTAGTTCCGCGGGACTAGCGGGGTACTACGAGCAGTACTTC
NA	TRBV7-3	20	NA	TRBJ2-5	CASSPGLRGLSSVPPETQYF	TGTGCCAGCAGCCCGGGCTTAAGGGGACTTTCATCAGTCCCGCCAGAGACCCAGTACTTC
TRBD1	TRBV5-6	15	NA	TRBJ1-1	CASSLTGGAEFEAFF	TGTGCCAGCAGCTTGACAGGGGGCGCAGAGTTTGAAGCTTTCTTT
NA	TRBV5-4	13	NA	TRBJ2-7	CASSPAAGNEQYF	TGTGCCAGCAGCCCCGCGGCGGGGAACGAGCAGTACTTC
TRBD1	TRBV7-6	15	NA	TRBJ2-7	CASSLGRGLSYEQYF	TGTGCCAGCAGCTTAGGCAGGGGGCTCTCCTACGAGCAGTACTTC
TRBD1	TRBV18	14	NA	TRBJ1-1	CASSPPPGTGTAFF	TGTGCCAGCTCACCCCCCCCTGGGACAGGGACCGCTTTCTTT
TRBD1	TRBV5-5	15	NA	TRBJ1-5	CASSLWTGSNQPQHF	TGTGCCAGCAGCTTGTGGACAGGGAGCAATCAGCCCCAGCATTTT
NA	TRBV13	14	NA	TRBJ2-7	CASSLGDRPDEQYF	TGTGCCAGCAGCTTAGGAGACAGGCCTGACGAGCAGTACTTC
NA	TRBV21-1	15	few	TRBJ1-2	CASSKGLDTNYGYTF	TGTGCCAGCAGCAAAGGACTGGACACTAACTATGGCTACACCTTC
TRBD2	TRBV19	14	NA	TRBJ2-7	CASSILAGGPEQYF	TGTGCCAGTAGTATACTAGCGGGTGGGCCCGAGCAGTACTTC
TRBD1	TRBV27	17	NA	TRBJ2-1	CASSLQFWDRGPGEQFF	TGTGCCAGCAGTTTGCAGTTCTGGGACAGGGGTCCCGGTGAGCAGTTCTTC
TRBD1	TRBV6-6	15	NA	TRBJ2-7	CASSFFGQGTYEQYF	TGTGCCAGCAGCTTTTTCGGACAGGGGACCTACGAGCAGTACTTC
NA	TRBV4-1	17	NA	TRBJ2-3	CASSYVTGPGRTDTQYF	TGCGCCAGCAGTTACGTTACAGGGCCGGGGAGAACAGATACGCAGTATTTT
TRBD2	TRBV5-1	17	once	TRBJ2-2	CASRPGLAGSNTGELFF	TGCGCCAGCAGACCCGGACTAGCGGGTTCTAACACCGGGGAGCTGTTTTTT
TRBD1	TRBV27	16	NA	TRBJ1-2	CASSLNSPGQGDGYTF	TGTGCCAGCAGTTTAAATTCCCCCGGACAGGGAGATGGCTACACCTTC
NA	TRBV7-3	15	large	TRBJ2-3	CASSLTASDIDTQYF	TGTGCCAGCAGCTTAACGGCTAGCGATATAGATACGCAGTATTTT
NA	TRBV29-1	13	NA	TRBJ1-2	CSVEDLQDYGYTF	TGCAGCGTTGAAGATCTCCAGGACTATGGCTACACCTTC
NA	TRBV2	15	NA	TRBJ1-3	CASSGWGSRGNTIYF	TGTGCCAGCAGTGGTTGGGGCAGCCGGGGAAACACCATATATTTT
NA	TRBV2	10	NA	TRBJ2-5	CASRDRTQYF	TGTGCCAGCAGGGACAGGACCCAGTACTTC
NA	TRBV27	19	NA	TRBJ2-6	CASSPTDGLYSSGANVLTF	TGTGCCAGCAGTCCAACCGACGGACTATACAGCTCTGGGGCCAACGTCCTGACTTTC
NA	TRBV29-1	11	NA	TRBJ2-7	CSVVAGNEQYF	TGCAGCGTTGTTGCGGGAAACGAGCAGTACTTC
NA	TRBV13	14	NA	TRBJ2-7	CASSLGSSFYEQYF	TGTGCCAGCAGCTTGGGCTCCTCCTTTTACGAGCAGTACTTC
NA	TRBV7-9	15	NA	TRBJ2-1	CASSLPDKAYNEQFF	TGTGCCAGCAGCTTACCTGACAAGGCATACAATGAGCAGTTCTTC
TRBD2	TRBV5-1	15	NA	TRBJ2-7	CASSLRAGGEYEQYF	TGCGCCAGCAGCCTCCGCGCGGGAGGGGAGTACGAGCAGTACTTC
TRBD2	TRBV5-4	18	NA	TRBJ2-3	CASSGGLAGPGGPDTQYF	TGTGCCAGCAGCGGCGGACTAGCGGGTCCGGGGGGTCCAGATACGCAGTATTTT
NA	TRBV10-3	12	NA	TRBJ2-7	CAISELTPEQYF	TGTGCCATCAGTGAGTTAACACCGGAGCAGTACTTC
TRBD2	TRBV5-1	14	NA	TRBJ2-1	CASSGLAVYNEQFF	TGCGCCAGTAGCGGCCTAGCGGTGTACAATGAGCAGTTCTTC
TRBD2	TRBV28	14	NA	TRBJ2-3	CASSLAGGADTQYF	TGTGCCAGCAGTCTAGCGGGAGGGGCAGATACGCAGTATTTT
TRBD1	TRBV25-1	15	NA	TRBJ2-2	CARPPDRGDTGELFF	TGTGCCCGCCCCCCGGACAGGGGAGACACCGGGGAGCTGTTTTTT
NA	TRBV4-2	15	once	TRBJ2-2	CASSHMAGDTGELFF	TGTGCCAGCAGCCATATGGCCGGGGACACCGGGGAGCTGTTTTTT
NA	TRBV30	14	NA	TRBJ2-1	CAWTPTSSYNEQFF	TGTGCCTGGACGCCAACTAGTTCCTACAATGAGCAGTTCTTC
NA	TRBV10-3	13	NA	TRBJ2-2	CAISEPVTGELFF	TGTGCCATCAGTGAGCCGGTCACCGGGGAGCTGTTTTTT
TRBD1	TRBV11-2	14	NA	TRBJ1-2	CASSLLGTGYGYTF	TGTGCCAGCAGCCTGTTAGGGACAGGTTATGGCTACACCTTC
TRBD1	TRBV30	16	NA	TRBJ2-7	CAWSVRWTGGEYEQYF	TGTGCCTGGAGTGTAAGGTGGACAGGGGGCGAATACGAGCAGTACTTC
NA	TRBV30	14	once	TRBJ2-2	CASTSGTNTGELFF	TGTGCCTCCACTTCCGGGACTAACACCGGGGAGCTGTTTTTT
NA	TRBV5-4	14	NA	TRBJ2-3	CASSLSGHTDTQYF	TGTGCCAGCAGCTTGAGTGGCCACACAGATACGCAGTATTTT